Shown below are 32 T cell receptor beta chains from a single sample sequenced in a study of technical replicates of blood from a few donors. Data came from immunoSEQ multiplex PCR; TCRdb stores just in-frame clones and leaves some out. In the table there are around 65,000 clones, roughly 86% of which are singletons. The sequenced sample was PBMCs. The receptor source for this set is a human donor in good health. Some clones in this sample may be carry-over from other donors' samples.

The chain recombines TRBV27 with TRBJ1-2; weak D call: TRBD1 (6 bases). Germline CDR1 reads MNHEY; CDR2 reads SMNVEV (reference sequence). Trimming stripped 0 bases from V and 7 bases from J, with 18 bases between. CDR3 size: 16 residues. CDR3 sequence: CASSLSSGGGAPGYTF. The DNA for the CDR3 is TGTGCCAGCAGTTTATCATCCGGGGGGGGCGCCCCTGGCTACACCTTC.

This chain links TRBV4-3 with TRBJ2-3; TRBD2 aligns across 8 bases. V gave up 1 base and J gave up 5 bases; unmatched junction bases: 8. This CDR3 has 16 amino acids. Germline values: CDR1 LGHNA, CDR2 YSLEER. The CDR3 DNA reads as TGCGCCAGCAGCCAAGTCGACCGGGGGGGCGGAGATACGCAGTATTTT. Its protein is CASSQVDRGGGDTQYF.

The table lists this clone with a count of one. CDR3 DNA: TGTGCCAGCAGCGGGACAGACACCGGGGAGCTGTTTTTT. It yields the protein CASSGTDTGELFF. The rearrangement uses TRBV6-1 and TRBJ2-2; 7 nucleotides align to TRBD1. Germline CDR1 is MNHNS and CDR2 is SASEGT. The CDR3 runs to 13 residues. V lost 6 bases to trimming and J lost 3 bases; unmatched junction nucleotides: 1.

V usage is TRBV2 and J usage is TRBJ2-6; no reliable D call. Germline V CDR1 and CDR2: SNHLY, FYNNEI. The CDR3 contains 16 residues. V was cut by 7 bases and J by 0 bases, with 13 bases left in between. CDR3: CASKSAQNSGANVLTF. CDR3 DNA: TGTGCCAGCAAGTCTGCTCAGAACTCTGGGGCCAACGTCCTGACTTTC.

The chain combines TRBV7-3 with TRBJ2-7; maybe TRBD1 (6 bases). The germline CDR1 and CDR2 sequences are SGHTA and FQGTGA. CDR3 length equals 14 residues. V lost 4 bases and J lost 6, with 16 bases in between. The CDR3 DNA is TGTGCCAGCAGCTCTGGGGGCGGTGGATCCGAGCAGTACTTC. Its protein is CASSSGGGGSEQYF. Looking up the rest from reference TRBV7-3 and TRBJ2-7 gives the full variable domain: GAGVSQTPSNKVTEKGKYVELRCDPISGHTALYWYRQSLGQGPEFLIYFQGTGAADDSGLPNDRFFAVRPEGSVSTLKIQRTERGDSAVYLCASSSGGGGSEQYFGPGTRLTVT.

This chain uses TRBV30 with TRBJ2-4, with D maybe TRBD1 (5 bases). The V end lost 0 bases, the J end lost 0 bases, and 9 bases lay between the germline ends. This CDR3 has 15 residues. Germline lookup yields CDR1 GTSNPN and CDR2 SVGIG (reference sequence). DNA for the CDR3: TGTGCCTGGAGTGTACAGACAGCAGCCAAAAACATTCAGTACTTC. This codes for CAWSVQTAAKNIQYF.

The chain carries TRBV27 and TRBJ2-1, with TRBD2 matching 10 bases. This CDR3 comprises 19 residues. Germline V gene data show CDR1 as MNHEY and CDR2 as SMNVEV (reference sequence). V lost 1 base to trimming and J lost 6 bases; unmatched junction nucleotides: 15. The CDR3 reads CASSLWSTPSGGPGNEQFF. The CDR3 nucleotides are TGTGCCAGCAGTTTATGGTCTACCCCTAGCGGGGGCCCGGGCAATGAGCAGTTCTTC.

V gene TRBV7-9 combines with J gene TRBJ2-6; D might be TRBD2 (5 bases). Germline CDR1 and CDR2: SEHNR and FQNEAQ (reference sequence). V was clipped by 11 bases and J by 0 bases, with 11 bases between them. There are 14 residues in the CDR3. The DNA of the CDR3 is TGTGCCCTGGGAGACCGCTCTGGGGCCAACGTCCTGACTTTC. As protein: CALGDRSGANVLTF.

V gene TRBV2 combines with J gene TRBJ2-5; D remains unclear. The V and J ends lost 6 bases and 7 bases respectively, with 12 bases between them. The CDR3 contains 12 residues. Germline V CDR1 and CDR2: SNHLY, FYNNEI. As DNA, the CDR3 is TGTGCCAGCAGCGCGATGTTCGGGACCCAGTACTTC. Its protein is CASSAMFGTQYF.

The chain recombines TRBV21-1 with TRBJ2-1; the DNA was not used to check the table's D call, TRBD2. TRBV21-1 is listed as a pseudogene. The CDR3 spans 17 residues. CDR3 sequence (DNA): TGTGCCAGCAGCCCGCAATGGGGGACTCTAGCGAGGAATGAGCAGTTCTTC. Its protein is CASSPQWGTLARNEQFF.

This clone was observed a handful of times. The CDR3 coding sequence is TGTGCCAGCAGGCGGGGACAGAGGATCAACACTGAAGCTTTCTTT. Amino acid sequence: CASRRGQRINTEAFF. The rearrangement links TRBV2 to TRBJ1-1; 7 bases map to TRBD1. The trim removed 6 bases at V and 2 bases at J, leaving 9 bases unmatched. CDR3 size: 15 residues. CDR1 SNHLY and CDR2 FYNNEI come from the germline V gene.

The J gene is TRBJ1-1, the V gene TRBV7-9; 8 bases match TRBD1. CDR3 length: 16 residues. With 6 bases clipped from V and 10 bases from J, the junction kept 19 bases outside the gene matches. Germline CDR1 is SEHNR and CDR2 is FQNEAQ (reference sequence). This CDR3 is CASRPPALGTGRVAFF. The CDR3 DNA is TGTGCCAGCAGACCCCCGGCCTTAGGGACAGGTAGAGTAGCTTTCTTT.

This clone was counted a single time. V gene TRBV6-1 combines with J gene TRBJ2-7, with D uncertain. V was trimmed by 0 bases and J by 3 bases, leaving 21 bases between them. This CDR3 has 18 amino acids. Germline values: CDR1 MNHNS, CDR2 SASEGT. DNA for the CDR3: TGTGCCAGCAGTGAAGCGCTACCTGGGCTGATGAATATCTACGAGCAGTACTTC. Residues: CASSEALPGLMNIYEQYF.

This clone has just one count. This chain uses TRBV9 with TRBJ2-7; D possibly corresponds to TRBD2 (5 bases). The CDR3 length is 13 residues. Trimming stripped 4 bases from V and 5 bases from J, with 13 bases between. CDR1 is SGDLS and CDR2 is YYNGEE in the germline V gene. The DNA of the CDR3 is TGTGCCAGCAGCTCAGGAGGAAGTCACGAGCAGTACTTC. This gives the protein CASSSGGSHEQYF.

This clone was observed a single time. The chain uses TRBV9 and TRBJ1-2; possible D gene TRBD1, 6 bases. V lost 5 bases to trimming and J lost 3 bases, with 14 bases between them. The CDR3 is 14 residues long. The germline V gene encodes CDR1 SGDLS and CDR2 YYNGEE. In nucleotides, the CDR3 is TGTGCCAGCAGGAGTTTTTCAGGGGACTATGGCTACACCTTC. Residues: CASRSFSGDYGYTF.

V usage is TRBV23-1 and J usage is TRBJ2-7; D might be TRBD2 (5 bases). TRBV23-1 is an open reading frame, and its role is uncertain. The V end lost 0 bases, the J end lost 5 bases, and 17 bases lay between the germline ends. The CDR3 spans 16 residues. CDR3 sequence reads: CASSQSFSRRSHEQYF. CDR3 nucleotides: TGCGCCAGCAGTCAATCCTTCAGTCGGAGGTCCCACGAGCAGTACTTC.

This clone was counted once. This chain links TRBV5-1 with TRBJ2-3, with TRBD1 identical over 7 bases. Germline loops: CDR1 SGHRS, CDR2 YFSETQ. There are 15 residues in the CDR3. The ends lost 4 bases at V and 0 bases at J; junction bases unmatched: 5. Here the CDR3 reads CASSGPGQSTDTQYF. CDR3 nucleotides: TGCGCCAGCAGCGGGCCGGGACAGAGCACAGATACGCAGTATTTT.

The chain employs TRBV7-9 and TRBJ2-3, with 10 bases identical to TRBD2. CDR1 SEHNR and CDR2 FQNEAQ come from the germline V gene (reference sequence). The CDR3 consists of 17 residues. Trimming took 0 bases from V and 3 from J; bases not matched to a gene: 6. Written as DNA, the CDR3 is TGTGCCAGCAGCTTAGCGTGGCTAGCGGGAGTAACAGATACGCAGTATTTT. Translating gives CASSLAWLAGVTDTQYF.

This chain joins TRBV2 and TRBJ1-5, with 12 bases that match TRBD1. Germline V CDR1 and CDR2: SNHLY, FYNNEI. V was pared by 5 bases and J by 7 bases, with 9 bases of the junction left unmatched. The CDR3 has 16 residues. The CDR3 sequence is CASSSSGTGGWQPQHF. Written as DNA, the CDR3 is TGTGCCAGCAGTTCGTCCGGGACAGGGGGCTGGCAGCCCCAGCATTTT.

The genes are TRBV7-2 and TRBJ2-7, with a tentative D call TRBD2 (5 bases). The CDR3 length is 16 residues. V was shortened by 1 base and J by 3 bases, with 16 bases between the two germline ends. Germline V gives CDR1 SGHTA, CDR2 FQGNSA. In nucleotides, the CDR3 is TGTGCCAGCAGCTTAGAGGAAGGGCGGGTTTTCTACGAGCAGTACTTC. Translating it yields CASSLEEGRVFYEQYF.

CDR3 in amino acids: CASSPGGGQWTQYF. CDR3 DNA: TGCGCCAGCAGCCCCGGAGGAGGGCAGTGGACCCAGTACTTC. V gene TRBV5-1 combines with J gene TRBJ2-5, with D maybe TRBD2 (6 bases). V dropped 4 bases and J dropped 7 bases, with 17 bases sitting between them. The V gene's germline CDR1 is SGHRS and CDR2 YFSETQ. CDR3 length equals 14 residues.

The chain couples TRBV7-2 to TRBJ1-1, with 8 positions matching TRBD1. The CDR3 extends over 16 amino acids. The V gene end was trimmed by 5 bases and the J gene end by 0 bases; junction bases not matched to a gene: 8. Germline CDR1 and CDR2: SGHTA and FQGNSA. Written as DNA, the CDR3 is TGTGCCAGCAGCCTGCGGGGGACAGGCATGAACACTGAAGCTTTCTTT. Its translation: CASSLRGTGMNTEAFF.

The chain couples TRBV30 to TRBJ2-3, with 9 bases fitting TRBD2. The length of the CDR3 is 15 residues. Germline V gene sequence: CDR1 GTSNPN, CDR2 SVGIG (reference sequence). J lost 5 bases, V lost 1 base, and 7 bases had no gene match. The CDR3 DNA follows: TGTGCCTGGAGTGGACTAGCGGCCCAGGGAGATACGCAGTATTTT. This sequence encodes CAWSGLAAQGDTQYF.

The chain links TRBV29-1 to TRBJ2-5; D possibly corresponds to TRBD1 (6 bases). CDR1 and CDR2 from the germline V gene are SQVTM and ANQGSEA. Between the trimmed V and J ends, which lost 3 bases and 5 bases, there was a span of 10 bases. This CDR3 comprises 12 residues. CDR3 residues: CSVDGGQETQYF. In nucleotides, the CDR3 is TGCAGCGTTGATGGGGGCCAGGAGACCCAGTACTTC.

The chain has TRBV18 and TRBJ2-1, with 13 bases that match TRBD2. The trim removed 6 bases at V and 4 bases at J, leaving 6 bases unmatched. Germline V gene data show CDR1 as KGHSH and CDR2 as LQKENI. The CDR3 totals 16 residues. In DNA form, the CDR3 reads TGTGCCAGCTCCCCAGGGACTAGCGGGACGTACAATGAGCAGTTCTTC. Translating it yields CASSPGTSGTYNEQFF.

The gene calls are TRBV5-1 and TRBJ2-7; D unclear. Looked up from germline, CDR1 is SGHRS and CDR2 is YFSETQ. V gave up 4 bases and J gave up 4 bases, with 18 bases separating them. The CDR3 runs 15 residues. DNA for the CDR3: TGCGCCAGCAGCAACGAGGTCCGGCCCACTTACGAGCAGTACTTC. Its protein product is CASSNEVRPTYEQYF.

The CDR3 bases are TGTGCCAGCAGCTCGTCTCTTTCCCTCCCAGATACGCAGTATTTT. It codes for CASSSSLSLPDTQYF. The chain uses TRBV7-9 and TRBJ2-3; D not resolved. CDR1 and CDR2 (germline): SEHNR, FQNEAQ (reference sequence). The CDR3 contains 15 residues. Trimming removed 4 bases from V and 4 bases from J, with 15 bases in between.

This chain links TRBV11-2 with TRBJ2-5; 13 bases fit TRBD2. Germline CDR1 reads SGHAT; CDR2 reads FQNNGV. The CDR3 extends over 18 amino acids. The junction had 11 bases not matched to a gene; V was cut back by 5 bases and J by 2 bases. CDR3 loop: CASSQGGLAGKTQETQYF. The CDR3 region has the DNA TGTGCCAGCAGCCAGGGGGGACTAGCGGGGAAGACACAAGAGACCCAGTACTTC.

The chain has TRBV15 and TRBJ2-1; TRBD1 might be the D (6 bases). Germline-derived CDR1 and CDR2 are LNHNV and YYDKDF (reference sequence). The CDR3 spans 17 residues. Trimming shortened V by 0 bases and J by 9 bases, and 21 bases separated the two germline ends. CDR3 sequence: CATSRDFGAWGPGEQFF. CDR3 sequence (DNA): TGTGCCACCAGCAGAGATTTCGGGGCTTGGGGGCCGGGTGAGCAGTTCTTC.

This chain connects TRBV6-1 to TRBJ1-3; unclear D gene. The CDR3 consists of 13 residues. Germline CDR1 and CDR2: MNHNS and SASEGT. Trimming removed 2 bases at V and 4 bases at J, with 6 bases between. CDR3 region: CASSETLGNTIYF. The CDR3 region has the DNA TGTGCCAGCAGTGAAACTCTAGGAAACACCATATATTTT.

The chain uses TRBV18 and TRBJ2-1; perhaps TRBD1 as D (6 bases). The germline CDR1 and CDR2 sequences are KGHSH and LQKENI. CDR3 size: 12 residues. V gave up 2 bases and J gave up 10 bases, with 9 bases separating them. The chain's CDR3 is CASSPRTEEQFF. The CDR3 nucleotides read TGTGCCAGCTCACCAAGGACAGAAGAGCAGTTCTTC.

This clone was observed once. For the CDR3, the DNA is TGTGCCAGCAGGCGGGCTCTAGCGAACACCGGGGAGCTGTTTTTT. Translation: CASRRALANTGELFF. This chain connects TRBV6-5 to TRBJ2-2; a weak D match, TRBD2 (5 bases). V gave up 6 bases and J gave up 0 bases, with 11 bases separating them. From germline, CDR1 is MNHEY and CDR2 SVGAGI. This CDR3 comprises 15 residues.